The entry below describes one TCR beta chain. TCRdb's table, derived via immunoSEQ multiplex PCR, lists solely in-frame clones and lacks some. This sample has approximately 250,000 clones, with about 89% found just once. This record belongs to a study of blood T cell repertoires in COVID-19. The CDR3 extends over 15 amino acids. Per the germline V gene, CDR1 is SGHRS and CDR2 is YFSETQ. V lost 0 bases to trimming and J lost 3 bases, with 13 bases between them. The gene calls are TRBV5-1 and TRBJ2-7; D is perhaps TRBD2 (5 bases). The TCR comes from a man in his forties with active or convalescent COVID-19. The source material was peripheral blood. CDR3 residues: CASSLAGSSDYEQYF. The CDR3 DNA reads TGCGCCAGCAGCTTGGCGGGGAGTTCGGACTACGAGCAGTACTTC.